This passage covers 18 T cell receptor beta chains from one sample sequenced in a study of neurological immune-mediated disorders. TCRdb re-analysed the 5' RACE reads in MiXCR, keeping a single row per CDR3 protein. This table has approximately 30,000 distinct CDR3 sequences, 15% appearing once. The specimen was PBMCs. These TCRs come from a man aged 70 or older in good health.

The table lists this clonotype with a few counts. The chain recombines TRBV29-1 with TRBJ1-1; unclear D gene. The CDR3 totals 15 residues. Germline V gene data show CDR1 as SQVTM and CDR2 as ANQGSEA. V gave up 7 bases and J gave up 1 base, with 19 bases separating them. This CDR3 reads CSAEGGRSENTEAFF. The CDR3 nucleotides read TGCAGCGCAGAGGGAGGCAGGTCTGAGAACACTGAAGCTTTCTTT. The whole variable domain, filled in from reference TRBV29-1 and TRBJ1-1, reads SAVISQKPSRDICQRGTSLTIQCQVDSQVTMMFWYRQQPGQSLTLIATANQGSEATYESGFVIDKFPISRPNLTFSTLTVSNMSPEDSSIYLCSAEGGRSENTEAFFGQGTRLTVV.

This clonotype was counted at least ten times. This chain joins TRBV5-1 and TRBJ2-2; perhaps TRBD1 as D (5 bases). Trimming took 0 bases from V and 9 from J, leaving 15 bases between them. The CDR3 runs 15 residues. The V gene's germline CDR1 is SGHRS and CDR2 YFSETQ. CDR3 nucleotide sequence: TGCGCCAGCAGCTTGGCCCAGGGTGGTAACCGGGAGCTGTTTTTT. Its protein product is CASSLAQGGNRELFF.

This clonotype came up many times. The chain uses TRBV12-3 or TRBV12-4 and TRBJ2-1; 7 nucleotides match TRBD2. J lost 13 bases, V lost 4 bases, and 13 bases had no gene match. The CDR3 has 14 amino acids. The CDR3 DNA follows: TGTGCCAGCAGTTCTATCATACTAGCGATCGAACAGTTCTTC. Protein sequence: CASSSIILAIEQFF.

CDR3: CSAYRVTEAFF. The CDR3 DNA sequence: TGCAGTGCTTACAGGGTCACTGAAGCTTTCTTT. The chain links TRBV20-1 to TRBJ1-1; perhaps TRBD1 as D (6 bases). The V end was cut by 5 bases, the J end by 4 bases, with 8 bases between. This CDR3 comprises 11 residues. Germline values: CDR1 DFQATT, CDR2 SNEGSKA (reference sequence).

This clonotype was recorded many times. The V call is TRBV6-5, the J call TRBJ1-6; TRBD1 matches at 8 bases. Germline V gives CDR1 MNHEY, CDR2 SVGAGI. The CDR3 runs 14 residues. V was pared by 7 bases and J by 10 bases, with 9 bases of the junction left unmatched. The CDR3 DNA is TGTGCCAGCACCATACAGGGGGGAGGCTCACCCCTCCACTTT. Translation: CASTIQGGGSPLHF.

This clonotype was observed at least ten times. This CDR3 reads CASSQDHRDPFYGDEQYF. Here the CDR3 DNA reads TGTGCCAGCAGCCAGGACCACCGGGACCCGTTTTATGGGGACGAGCAGTACTTC. The rearrangement joins TRBV14 to TRBJ2-7, with D perhaps TRBD1 or TRBD2 (5 bases each). Looked up from germline, CDR1 is SGHDN and CDR2 is FVKESK. The CDR3 is made up of 18 amino acids. Between the trimmed V and J ends, which lost 3 bases and 5 bases, there was a span of 26 bases. The whole variable domain, remainder taken from reference TRBV14 and TRBJ2-7, is EAGVTQFPSHSVIEKGQTVTLRCDPISGHDNLYWYRRVMGKEIKFLLHFVKESKQDESGMPNNRFLAERTGGTYSTLKVQPAELEDSGVYFCASSQDHRDPFYGDEQYFGPGTRLTVT.

The table lists this clonotype with many counts. The chain couples TRBV5-1 to TRBJ2-3, with D perhaps being TRBD1 or TRBD2 (6 bases each). Trimming took off 6 bases at V and 0 bases at J, with 11 bases between the two ends. Germline-derived CDR1 and CDR2 are SGHRS and YFSETQ. The CDR3 length is 14 residues. CDR3 coding DNA: TGCGCCAGCAAACCGGGGGCTAGCACAGATACGCAGTATTTT. Its protein is CASKPGASTDTQYF.

This clonotype was counted ten times or more. V gene TRBV27 combines with J gene TRBJ2-7; no clear D gene. Germline-derived CDR1 and CDR2 are MNHEY and SMNVEV (reference sequence). Trimming cost V 0 bases and J 0 bases, with 12 bases left between them. This CDR3 region has 16 residues. The CDR3 protein is CASSLSLSMSSYEQYF. CDR3 coding DNA: TGTGCCAGCAGTTTATCCCTGAGCATGAGCTCCTACGAGCAGTACTTC.

This clonotype has a count of ten or more. The chain has TRBV10-3 and TRBJ1-1; D remains ambiguous. This CDR3 contains 13 residues. Per the germline V gene, CDR1 is ENHRY and CDR2 is SYGVKD. V shed 4 bases and J shed 4 bases, with 10 bases lying between them. This CDR3 is CAISGTGGTEAFF. In nucleotides, the CDR3 is TGTGCCATCAGTGGGACCGGTGGCACTGAAGCTTTCTTT.

This clonotype was detected ten times or more. J is TRBJ1-5 and V is TRBV7-8, with D maybe TRBD1 (6 bases). Trimming removed 0 bases from V and 6 bases from J, with 12 bases in between. This CDR3 is built from 15 residues. The germline V gene encodes CDR1 SGHVS and CDR2 FQNEAQ. DNA of the CDR3: TGTGCCAGCAGCTTAGCGGGGGCGCCTAGTCAGCCCCAGCATTTT. Its protein is CASSLAGAPSQPQHF.

The sample holds many counts of this clonotype. V gene TRBV5-4 combines with J gene TRBJ1-1; TRBD1 might be the D (6 bases). Germline V gene sequence: CDR1 SGHNT, CDR2 YYREEE (reference sequence). CDR3 length: 15 amino acids. The ends were cut back, 0 bases at V and 3 bases at J, with 12 bases in the middle. DNA of the CDR3: TGTGCCAGCAGCTTGGCCCTGGGGGCGGACACTGAAGCTTTCTTT. Encoded protein: CASSLALGADTEAFF.

This clonotype was recorded many times. V usage is TRBV5-1 and J usage is TRBJ2-3, with 8 bases identical to TRBD1. CDR1 and CDR2 (germline): SGHRS, YFSETQ. CDR3 length: 15 amino acids. The V segment lost 6 bases and the J segment 0 bases; nucleotides outside the gene matches: 6. DNA of the CDR3: TGCGCCAGCAAGAGCAGGGGGCGTAGCACAGATACGCAGTATTTT. Translated: CASKSRGRSTDTQYF.

The chain joins TRBV29-1 to TRBJ2-5; TRBD2 matches at 7 bases. Trimming at V came to 7 bases and at J to 1 base, leaving 3 bases not matched to a gene. The CDR3 extends over 12 amino acids. The germline V gene has CDR1 SQVTM and CDR2 ANQGSEA. CDR3: CSGGGFQETQYF. CDR3 sequence (DNA): TGCAGCGGGGGGGGATTCCAAGAGACCCAGTACTTC. The variable domain in full, with the rest retrieved from reference TRBV29-1 and TRBJ2-5, is SAVISQKPSRDICQRGTSLTIQCQVDSQVTMMFWYRQQPGQSLTLIATANQGSEATYESGFVIDKFPISRPNLTFSTLTVSNMSPEDSSIYLCSGGGFQETQYFGPGTRLLVL.

In this sample, this clonotype turned up many times. This rearrangement joins TRBV7-9 to TRBJ1-1; D gene uncertain. Per the germline V gene, CDR1 is SEHNR and CDR2 is FQNEAQ (reference sequence). V was shortened by 1 base and J by 0 bases, with 9 bases between the two germline ends. This CDR3 comprises 15 residues. The CDR3 nucleotides are TGTGCCAGCAGCTTAGAGGATTTTCTGAACACTGAAGCTTTCTTT. Protein product: CASSLEDFLNTEAFF.

This clonotype was counted many times. V is TRBV12-3 or TRBV12-4 and J is TRBJ2-5; no firm D call. V lost 2 bases and J 3 bases, leaving 7 bases between the germline ends. This CDR3 has 13 residues. CDR3 residues: CASSLSPKETQYF. The CDR3 DNA sequence: TGTGCCAGCAGTTTATCCCCCAAAGAGACCCAGTACTTC.

A single count supports this clonotype. V is TRBV5-4 and J is TRBJ2-2; D is possibly TRBD2 (6 bases). Germline V gives CDR1 SGHNT, CDR2 YYREEE (reference sequence). The V end lost 4 bases, the J end lost 4 bases, and 8 bases lay between the germline ends. The CDR3 contains 13 residues. Here the CDR3 DNA reads TGTGCCAGCAGCCCGACTAGCACCGGGGAGCTGTTTTTT. Amino acids: CASSPTSTGELFF.

This clonotype was observed many times. The genes are TRBV11-2 and TRBJ2-7; 8 nucleotides agree with TRBD2. Germline V lookup: CDR1 SGHAT, CDR2 FQNNGV. The V gene end was trimmed by 5 bases and the J gene end by 4 bases; junction bases not matched to a gene: 13. The CDR3 sequence is 16 residues long. This chain's CDR3 is CASSPTVGLADYEQYF. As DNA, the CDR3 is TGTGCCAGCAGCCCTACCGTAGGACTAGCAGATTACGAGCAGTACTTC.

This clonotype was detected many times. The chain recombines TRBV20-1 with TRBJ1-3, with a weak D call TRBD1 (6 bases). Germline CDR1 is DFQATT and CDR2 is SNEGSKA (reference sequence). The CDR3 contains 17 residues. V was pared by 1 base and J by 0 bases, with 16 bases between. DNA of the CDR3: TGCAGTGCTAGAGTTTCGGGACAAGATTACTCTGGAAACACCATATATTTT. Translating gives CSARVSGQDYSGNTIYF.